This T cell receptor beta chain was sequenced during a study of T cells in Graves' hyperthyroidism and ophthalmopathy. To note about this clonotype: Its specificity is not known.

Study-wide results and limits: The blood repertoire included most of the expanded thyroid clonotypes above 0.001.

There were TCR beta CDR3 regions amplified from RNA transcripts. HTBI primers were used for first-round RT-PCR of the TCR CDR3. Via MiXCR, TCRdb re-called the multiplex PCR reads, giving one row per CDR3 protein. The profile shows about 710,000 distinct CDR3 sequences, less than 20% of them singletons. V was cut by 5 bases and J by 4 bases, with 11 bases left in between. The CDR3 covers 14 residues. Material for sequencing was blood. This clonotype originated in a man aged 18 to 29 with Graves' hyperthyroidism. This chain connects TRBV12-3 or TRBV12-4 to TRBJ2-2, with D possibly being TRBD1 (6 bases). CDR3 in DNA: TGTGCCAGCAGTCCCGGGACACGCACCGGGGAGCTGTTTTTT. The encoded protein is CASSPGTRTGELFF.